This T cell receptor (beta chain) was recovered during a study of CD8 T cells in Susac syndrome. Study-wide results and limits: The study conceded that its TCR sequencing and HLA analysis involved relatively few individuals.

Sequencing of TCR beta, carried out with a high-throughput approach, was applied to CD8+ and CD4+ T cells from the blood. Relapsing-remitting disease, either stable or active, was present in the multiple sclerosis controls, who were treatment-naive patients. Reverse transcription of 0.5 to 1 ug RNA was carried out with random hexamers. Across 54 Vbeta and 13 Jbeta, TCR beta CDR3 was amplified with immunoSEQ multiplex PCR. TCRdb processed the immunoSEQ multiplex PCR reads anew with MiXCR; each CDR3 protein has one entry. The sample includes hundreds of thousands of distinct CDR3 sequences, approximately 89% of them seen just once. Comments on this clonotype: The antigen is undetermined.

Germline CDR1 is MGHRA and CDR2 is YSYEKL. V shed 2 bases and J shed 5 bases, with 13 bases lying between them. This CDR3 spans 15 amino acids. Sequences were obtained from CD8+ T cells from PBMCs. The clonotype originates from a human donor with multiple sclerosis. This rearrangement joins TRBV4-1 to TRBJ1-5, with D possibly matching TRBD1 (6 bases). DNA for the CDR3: TGCGCCAGCAGCCAATCCGGGGGCCTATATCAGCCCCAGCATTTT. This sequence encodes CASSQSGGLYQPQHF.